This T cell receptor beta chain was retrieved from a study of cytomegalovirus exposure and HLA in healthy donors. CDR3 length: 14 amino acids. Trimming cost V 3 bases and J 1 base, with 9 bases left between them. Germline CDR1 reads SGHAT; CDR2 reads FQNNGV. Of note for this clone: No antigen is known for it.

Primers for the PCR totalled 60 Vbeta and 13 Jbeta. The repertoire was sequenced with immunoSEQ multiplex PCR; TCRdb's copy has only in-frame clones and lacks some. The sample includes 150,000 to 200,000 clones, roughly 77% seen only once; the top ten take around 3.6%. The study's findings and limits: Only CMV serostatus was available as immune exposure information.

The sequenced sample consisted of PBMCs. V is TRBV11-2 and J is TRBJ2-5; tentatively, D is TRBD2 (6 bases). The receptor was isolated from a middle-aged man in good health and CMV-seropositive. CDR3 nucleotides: TGTGCCAGCAGCTTTTTTAGCGGCCAAGAGACCCAGTACTTC. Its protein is CASSFFSGQETQYF. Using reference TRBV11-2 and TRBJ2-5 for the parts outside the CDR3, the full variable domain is EAGVAQSPRYKIIEKRQSVAFWCNPISGHATLYWYQQILGQGPKLLIQFQNNGVVDDSQLPKDRFSAERLKGVDSTLKIQPAKLEDSAVYLCASSFFSGQETQYFGPGTRLLVL.